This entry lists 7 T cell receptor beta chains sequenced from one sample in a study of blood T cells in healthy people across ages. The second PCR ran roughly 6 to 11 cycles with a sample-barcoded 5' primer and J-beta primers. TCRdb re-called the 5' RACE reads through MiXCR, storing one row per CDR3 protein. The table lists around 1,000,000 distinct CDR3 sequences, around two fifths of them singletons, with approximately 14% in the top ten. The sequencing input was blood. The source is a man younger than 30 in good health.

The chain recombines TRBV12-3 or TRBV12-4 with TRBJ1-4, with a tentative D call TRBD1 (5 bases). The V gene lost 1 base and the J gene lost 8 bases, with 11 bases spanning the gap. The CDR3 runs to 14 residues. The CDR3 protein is CASSLGWPGEKLFF. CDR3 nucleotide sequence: TGTGCCAGCAGTTTAGGATGGCCAGGGGAAAAACTGTTTTTT.

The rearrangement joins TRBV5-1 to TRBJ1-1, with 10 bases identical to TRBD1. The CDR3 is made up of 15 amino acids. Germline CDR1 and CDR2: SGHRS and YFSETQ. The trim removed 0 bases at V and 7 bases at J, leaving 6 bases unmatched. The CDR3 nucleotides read TGCGCCAGCAGCTTGGAGGACAGGGGGATGAGTGAAGCTTTCTTT. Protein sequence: CASSLEDRGMSEAFF. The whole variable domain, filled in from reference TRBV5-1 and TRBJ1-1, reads KAGVTQTPRYLIKTRGQQVTLSCSPISGHRSVSWYQQTPGQGLQFLFEYFSETQRNKGNFPGRFSGRQFSNSRSEMNVSTLELGDSALYLCASSLEDRGMSEAFFGQGTRLTVV.

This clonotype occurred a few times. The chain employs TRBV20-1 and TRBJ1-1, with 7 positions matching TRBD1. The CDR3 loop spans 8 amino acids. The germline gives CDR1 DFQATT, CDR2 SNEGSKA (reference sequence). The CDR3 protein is CTDRRSFF. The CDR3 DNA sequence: TGCACGGACAGGAGGTCTTTCTTT.

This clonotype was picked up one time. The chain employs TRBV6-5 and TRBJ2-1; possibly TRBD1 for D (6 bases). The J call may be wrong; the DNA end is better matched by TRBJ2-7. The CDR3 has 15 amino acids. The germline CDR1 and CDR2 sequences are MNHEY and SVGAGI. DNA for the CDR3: TGTGCCAGCACCGATGGGGGCAGCTCCTACAATGAGCAGTACTTC. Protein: CASTDGGSSYNEQYF.

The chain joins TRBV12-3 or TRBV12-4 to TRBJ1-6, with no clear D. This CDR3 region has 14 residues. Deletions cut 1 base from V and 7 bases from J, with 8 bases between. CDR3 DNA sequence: TGTGCCAGCAGTTTAGGGCACGGGAATTCACCCCTCCACTTT. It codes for CASSLGHGNSPLHF.

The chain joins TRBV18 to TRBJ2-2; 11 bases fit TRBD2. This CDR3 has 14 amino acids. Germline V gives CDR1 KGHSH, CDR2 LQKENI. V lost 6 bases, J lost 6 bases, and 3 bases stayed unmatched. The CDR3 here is CASSTSGGSGELFF. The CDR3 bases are TGTGCCAGCTCTACTAGCGGGGGCTCCGGGGAGCTGTTTTTT.

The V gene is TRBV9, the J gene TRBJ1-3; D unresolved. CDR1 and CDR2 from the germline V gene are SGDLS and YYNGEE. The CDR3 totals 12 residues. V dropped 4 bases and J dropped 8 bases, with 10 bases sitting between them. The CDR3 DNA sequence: TGTGCCAGCAGCTCAGGACCCGACACCATATATTTT. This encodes CASSSGPDTIYF.